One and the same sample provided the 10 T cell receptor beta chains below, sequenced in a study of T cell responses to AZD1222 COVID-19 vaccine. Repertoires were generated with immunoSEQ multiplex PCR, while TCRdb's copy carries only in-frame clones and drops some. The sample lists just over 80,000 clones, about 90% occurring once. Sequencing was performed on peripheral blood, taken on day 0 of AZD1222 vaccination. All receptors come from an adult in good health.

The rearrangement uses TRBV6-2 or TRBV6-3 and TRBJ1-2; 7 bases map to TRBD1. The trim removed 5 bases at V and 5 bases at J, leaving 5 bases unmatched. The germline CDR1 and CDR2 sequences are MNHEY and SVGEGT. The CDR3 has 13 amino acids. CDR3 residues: CASSAQGMYGYTF. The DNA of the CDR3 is TGTGCCAGCAGTGCACAGGGGATGTATGGCTACACCTTC.

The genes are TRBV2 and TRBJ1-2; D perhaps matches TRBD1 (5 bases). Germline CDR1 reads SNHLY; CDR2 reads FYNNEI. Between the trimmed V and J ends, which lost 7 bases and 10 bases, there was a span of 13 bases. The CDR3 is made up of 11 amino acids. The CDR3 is CASTEGVVYTF. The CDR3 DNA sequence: TGTGCCAGCACCGAAGGGGTAGTCTACACCTTC.

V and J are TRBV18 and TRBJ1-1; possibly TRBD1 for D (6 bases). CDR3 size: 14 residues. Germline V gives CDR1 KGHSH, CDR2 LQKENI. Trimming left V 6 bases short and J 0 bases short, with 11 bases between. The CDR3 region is CASSLDSMNTEAFF. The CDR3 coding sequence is TGTGCCAGCTCCCTGGACAGTATGAACACTGAAGCTTTCTTT.

This CDR3 reads CASRALGRGDEAFF. Here the CDR3 DNA reads TGTGCCAGTAGAGCCTTAGGACGGGGAGATGAAGCTTTCTTT. V and J are TRBV19 and TRBJ1-1; D is uncertain. The germline CDR1 and CDR2 sequences are LNHDA and SQIVND (reference sequence). The ends were cut back, 6 bases at V and 7 bases at J, with 18 bases in the middle. There are 14 residues in the CDR3.

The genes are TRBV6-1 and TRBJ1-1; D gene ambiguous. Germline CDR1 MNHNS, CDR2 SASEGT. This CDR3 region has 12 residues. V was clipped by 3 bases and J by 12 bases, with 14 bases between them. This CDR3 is CASSEVLEQPFF. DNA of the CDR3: TGTGCCAGCAGTGAGGTCCTAGAGCAGCCTTTCTTT.

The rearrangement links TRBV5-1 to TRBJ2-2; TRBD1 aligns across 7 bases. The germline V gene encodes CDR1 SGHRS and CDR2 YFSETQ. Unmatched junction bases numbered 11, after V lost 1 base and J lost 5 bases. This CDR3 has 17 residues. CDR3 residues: CASSLFPDRVVTGELFF. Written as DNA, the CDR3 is TGCGCCAGCAGCTTGTTCCCCGACAGGGTGGTGACCGGGGAGCTGTTTTTT.

CDR3 amino acids: CASRPDRLSYNEQFF. CDR3 DNA sequence: TGTGCCAGTAGGCCGGACAGACTCTCCTACAATGAGCAGTTCTTC. The V and J genes are TRBV19 and TRBJ2-1; weak D call: TRBD1 (6 bases). The V end was cut by 6 bases, the J end by 0 bases, with 12 bases between. The CDR3 spans 15 residues. Germline CDR1 reads LNHDA; CDR2 reads SQIVND (reference sequence).

The CDR3 reads CASSYSGSTDTQYF. The DNA of the CDR3 is TGTGCCAGCAGTTACTCCGGGAGTACAGATACGCAGTATTTT. The V gene is TRBV6-2 or TRBV6-3, the J gene TRBJ2-3; D may be TRBD2 (6 bases). The germline V gene has CDR1 MNHEY and CDR2 SVGEGT. V dropped 0 bases and J dropped 3 bases, with 7 bases sitting between them. The CDR3 totals 14 residues.

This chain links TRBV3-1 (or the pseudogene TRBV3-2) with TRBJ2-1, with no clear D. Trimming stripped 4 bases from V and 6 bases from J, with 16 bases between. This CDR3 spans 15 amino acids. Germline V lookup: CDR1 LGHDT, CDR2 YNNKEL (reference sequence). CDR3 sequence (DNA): TGTGCCAGCAGCCTACCGGGCGCCCAGCGCAATGAGCAGTTCTTC. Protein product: CASSLPGAQRNEQFF.

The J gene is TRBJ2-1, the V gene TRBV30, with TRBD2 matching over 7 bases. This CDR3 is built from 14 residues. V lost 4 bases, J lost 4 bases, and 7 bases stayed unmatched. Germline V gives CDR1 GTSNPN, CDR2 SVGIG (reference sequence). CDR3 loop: CAWTRGGSYNEQFF. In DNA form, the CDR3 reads TGTGCCTGGACTCGGGGCGGGAGTTACAATGAGCAGTTCTTC.